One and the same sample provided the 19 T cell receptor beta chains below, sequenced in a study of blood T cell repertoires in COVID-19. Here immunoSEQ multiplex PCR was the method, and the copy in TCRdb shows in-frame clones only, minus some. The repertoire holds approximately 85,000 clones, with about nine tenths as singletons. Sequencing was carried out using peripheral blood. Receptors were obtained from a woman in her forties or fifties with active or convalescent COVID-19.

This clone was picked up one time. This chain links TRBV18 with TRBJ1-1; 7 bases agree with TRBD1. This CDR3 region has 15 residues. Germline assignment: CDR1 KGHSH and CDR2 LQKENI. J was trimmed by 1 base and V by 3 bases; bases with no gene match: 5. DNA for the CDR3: TGTGCCAGCTCACCTGAAGGGACAGCGAACACTGAAGCTTTCTTT. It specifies CASSPEGTANTEAFF.

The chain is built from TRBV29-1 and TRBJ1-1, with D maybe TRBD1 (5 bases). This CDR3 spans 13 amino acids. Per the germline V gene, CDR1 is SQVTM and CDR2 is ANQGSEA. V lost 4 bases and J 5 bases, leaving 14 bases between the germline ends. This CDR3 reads CSVGVRDGTEAFF. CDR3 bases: TGCAGCGTTGGGGTCAGGGATGGAACTGAAGCTTTCTTT.

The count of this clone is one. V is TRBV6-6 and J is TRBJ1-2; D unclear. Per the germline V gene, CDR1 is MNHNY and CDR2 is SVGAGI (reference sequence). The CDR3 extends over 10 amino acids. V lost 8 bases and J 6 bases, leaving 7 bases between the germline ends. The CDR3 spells CASREDGYTF. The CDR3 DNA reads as TGTGCCAGCCGGGAAGATGGCTACACCTTC.

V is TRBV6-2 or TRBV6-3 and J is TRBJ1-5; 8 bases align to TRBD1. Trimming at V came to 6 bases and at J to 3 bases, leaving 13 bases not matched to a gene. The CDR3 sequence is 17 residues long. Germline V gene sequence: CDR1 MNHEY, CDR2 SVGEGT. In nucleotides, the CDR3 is TGTGCCAGCAGCCAAGGACAGGGAGGGGGATACAATCAGCCCCAGCATTTT. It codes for CASSQGQGGGYNQPQHF.

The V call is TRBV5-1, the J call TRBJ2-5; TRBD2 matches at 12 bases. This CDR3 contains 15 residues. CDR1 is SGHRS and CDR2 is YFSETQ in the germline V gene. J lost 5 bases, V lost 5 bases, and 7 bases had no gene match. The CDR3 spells CASRPLAGGPETQYF. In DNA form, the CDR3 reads TGCGCCAGCAGACCTCTAGCGGGGGGGCCGGAGACCCAGTACTTC.

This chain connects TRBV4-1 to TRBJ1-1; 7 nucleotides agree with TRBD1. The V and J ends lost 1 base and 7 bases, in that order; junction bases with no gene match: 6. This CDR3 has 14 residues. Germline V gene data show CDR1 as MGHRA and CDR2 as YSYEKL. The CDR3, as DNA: TGCGCCAGCAGCCAAGCGGCAGGGGGTGATGAAGCTTTCTTT. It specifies CASSQAAGGDEAFF.

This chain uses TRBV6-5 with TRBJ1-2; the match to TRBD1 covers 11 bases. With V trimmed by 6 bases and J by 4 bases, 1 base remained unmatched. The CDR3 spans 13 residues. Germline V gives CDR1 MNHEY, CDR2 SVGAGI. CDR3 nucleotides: TGTGCCAGCAGGGACAGGGGGCTCTATGGCTACACCTTC. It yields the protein CASRDRGLYGYTF.

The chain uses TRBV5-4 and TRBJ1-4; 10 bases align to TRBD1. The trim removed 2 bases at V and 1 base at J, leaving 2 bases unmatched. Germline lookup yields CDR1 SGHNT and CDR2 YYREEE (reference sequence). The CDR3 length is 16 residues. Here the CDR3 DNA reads TGTGCCAGCAGCTTAAGGGACAGGGGAACTAATGAAAAACTGTTTTTT. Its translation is CASSLRDRGTNEKLFF.

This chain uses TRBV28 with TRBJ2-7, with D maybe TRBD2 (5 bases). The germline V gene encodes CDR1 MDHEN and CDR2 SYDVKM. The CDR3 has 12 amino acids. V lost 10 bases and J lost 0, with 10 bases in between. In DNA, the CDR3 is TGTGCCACCATAGGGAGCTCCTACGAGCAGTACTTC. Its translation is CATIGSSYEQYF.

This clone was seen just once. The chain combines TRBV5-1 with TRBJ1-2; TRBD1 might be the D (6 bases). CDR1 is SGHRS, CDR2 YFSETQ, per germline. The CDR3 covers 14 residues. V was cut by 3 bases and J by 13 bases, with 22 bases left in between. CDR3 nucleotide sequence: TGCGCCAGCAGCTACTGGGACCAACCCGCAGGGGTCACCTTC. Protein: CASSYWDQPAGVTF.

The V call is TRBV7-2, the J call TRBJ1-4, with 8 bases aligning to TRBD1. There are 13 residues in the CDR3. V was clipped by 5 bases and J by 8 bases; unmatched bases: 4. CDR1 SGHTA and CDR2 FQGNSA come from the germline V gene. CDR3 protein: CASSQGTGEKLFF. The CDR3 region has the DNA TGTGCCAGCAGCCAAGGGACAGGAGAAAAACTGTTTTTT.

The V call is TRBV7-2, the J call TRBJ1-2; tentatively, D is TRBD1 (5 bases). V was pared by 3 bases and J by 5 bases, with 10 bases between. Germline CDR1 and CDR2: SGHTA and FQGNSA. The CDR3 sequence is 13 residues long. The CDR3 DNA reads TGTGCCAGCAGCTTTGGGACTGAATATGGCTACACCTTC. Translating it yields CASSFGTEYGYTF.

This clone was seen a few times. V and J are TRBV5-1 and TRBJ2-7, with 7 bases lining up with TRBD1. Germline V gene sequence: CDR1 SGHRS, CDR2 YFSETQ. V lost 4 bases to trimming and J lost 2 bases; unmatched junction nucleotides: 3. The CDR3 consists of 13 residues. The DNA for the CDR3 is TGCGCCAGCAGCATAGGACAGGCCTACGAGCAGTACTTC. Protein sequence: CASSIGQAYEQYF.

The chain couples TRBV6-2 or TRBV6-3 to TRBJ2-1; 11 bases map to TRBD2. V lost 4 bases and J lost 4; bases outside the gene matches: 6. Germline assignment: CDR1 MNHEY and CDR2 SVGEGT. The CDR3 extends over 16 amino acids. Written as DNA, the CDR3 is TGTGCCAGCAGTTTAGCGGGGGGGAAAATATACAATGAGCAGTTCTTC. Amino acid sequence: CASSLAGGKIYNEQFF.

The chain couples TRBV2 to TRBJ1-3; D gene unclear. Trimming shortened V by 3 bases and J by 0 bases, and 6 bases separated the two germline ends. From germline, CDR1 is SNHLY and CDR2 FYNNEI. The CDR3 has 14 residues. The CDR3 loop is CASSDRTSGNTIYF. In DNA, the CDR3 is TGTGCCAGCAGTGACAGAACCTCTGGAAACACCATATATTTT.

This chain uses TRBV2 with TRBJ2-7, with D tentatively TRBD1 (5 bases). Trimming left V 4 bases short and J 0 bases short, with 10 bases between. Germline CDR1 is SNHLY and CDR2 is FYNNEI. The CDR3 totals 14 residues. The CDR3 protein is CASSVGLSSYEQYF. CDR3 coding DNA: TGTGCCAGCAGTGTGGGGCTTTCCTCCTACGAGCAGTACTTC.

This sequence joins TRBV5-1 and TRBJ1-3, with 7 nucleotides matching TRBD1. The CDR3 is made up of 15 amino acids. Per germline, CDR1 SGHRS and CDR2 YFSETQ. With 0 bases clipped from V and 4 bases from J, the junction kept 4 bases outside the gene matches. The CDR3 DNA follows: TGCGCCAGCAGCTTGGGACAGGGAGGAGGAAACACCATATATTTT. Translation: CASSLGQGGGNTIYF. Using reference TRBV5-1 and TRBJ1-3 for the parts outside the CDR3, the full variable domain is KAGVTQTPRYLIKTRGQQVTLSCSPISGHRSVSWYQQTPGQGLQFLFEYFSETQRNKGNFPGRFSGRQFSNSRSEMNVSTLELGDSALYLCASSLGQGGGNTIYFGEGSWLTVV.

The CDR3 protein is CAWSVSQGAYTEAFF. CDR3 sequence (DNA): TGTGCCTGGAGTGTTTCTCAAGGGGCTTACACTGAAGCTTTCTTT. The V and J genes are TRBV30 and TRBJ1-1, with D maybe TRBD1 (5 bases). The V end lost 0 bases, the J end lost 3 bases, and 14 bases lay between the germline ends. This CDR3 has 15 amino acids. In germline, CDR1 is GTSNPN, CDR2 SVGIG (reference sequence).

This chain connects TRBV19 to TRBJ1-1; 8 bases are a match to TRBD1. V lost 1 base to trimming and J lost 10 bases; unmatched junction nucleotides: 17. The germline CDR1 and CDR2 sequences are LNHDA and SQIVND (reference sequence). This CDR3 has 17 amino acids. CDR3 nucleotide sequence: TGTGCCAGTAGTATAGCTCCCGGACAGGGAGGAGTCAAGGGAGCTTTCTTT. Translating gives CASSIAPGQGGVKGAFF.